Listed below are T cell receptor beta chains from one sample, sequenced in a study of blood T cell repertoires in COVID-19. Method: immunoSEQ multiplex PCR; TCRdb's copy keeps in-frame clones and lacks some. The sample includes 400,000 to 450,000 clones, approximately 90% seen only once; the top ten take approximately 1.5%. The material sequenced was peripheral blood. The receptors originated from a woman aged 35 to 49 with COVID-19, enrolled during active disease. Both conserved end residues are part of each CDR3. D genes are given only for firm matches. Some rows have no size entry. The others give once, few or many, or a class for an expanded clone.

>TRBV19|12|TRBJ1-1|.|.
TGTGCCAGTAGTGGCAGGGGTACTGAAGCTTTCTTT
CASSGRGTEAFF
>TRBV6-4|17|TRBJ2-3|TRBD2|.
TGTGCCAGCAGTGTAGGGCCTAGCGGGGCCCGCACAGATACGCAGTATTTT
CASSVGPSGARTDTQYF
>TRBV7-3|16|TRBJ2-5|TRBD2|.
TGTGCCAGCAGCCTCACCGGGACTAGCGGGGGAGAGACCCAGTACTTC
CASSLTGTSGGETQYF
>TRBV5-1|14|TRBJ2-3|.|.
TGCGCCAGCAGCTTGGACTGGAGGGCAGATACGCAGTATTTT
CASSLDWRADTQYF
>TRBV19|16|TRBJ2-1|TRBD2|.
TGTGCCAGTAGTATAGTTGGAGCGGGGGGGTACAATGAGCAGTTCTTC
CASSIVGAGGYNEQFF
>TRBV7-9|15|TRBJ2-3|.|once
TGTGCCAGCAGCCCTAACAGGGTGGAACGGGATACGCAGTATTTT
CASSPNRVERDTQYF
>TRBV27|13|TRBJ1-6|.|.
TGTGCCAGCAGGAGCCGCCCGGATTCACCCCTCCACTTT
CASRSRPDSPLHF
>TRBV3-1/TRBV3-2|17|TRBJ1-5|.|.
TGTGCCAGCTCACTCGAAGAGGACATCTTAAGCAATCAGCCCCAGCATTTT
CASSLEEDILSNQPQHF
>TRBV6-5|15|TRBJ2-7|TRBD2|.
TGTGCCAGCAGGCCCGGGCAGCCGGGGGGCTACGAGCAGTACTTC
CASRPGQPGGYEQYF
>TRBV15|18|TRBJ2-2|TRBD2|once
TGTGCCACCAGCAGAGGGACTAGCGGGATCGGCCAGGTCGGGGAGCTGTTTTTT
CATSRGTSGIGQVGELFF
>TRBV10-3|16|TRBJ1-5|.|.
TGTGCCATCAGTGAGAGCCCTGACAGCTACAATCAGCCCCAGCATTTT
CAISESPDSYNQPQHF
>TRBV6-2/TRBV6-3|15|TRBJ2-7|TRBD2|once
TGTGCCAGCAGTTTTCTCGTAGCGGGAAACTACGAGCAGTACTTC
CASSFLVAGNYEQYF
>TRBV6-5|13|TRBJ1-3|.|.
TGTGCCAGCAGTTCCACGGCTGGAAACACCATATATTTT
CASSSTAGNTIYF
>TRBV2|13|TRBJ2-5|TRBD2|.
TGTGCCAGCAGGGACTCCGGGGGGGAGACCCAGTACTTC
CASRDSGGETQYF
>TRBV6-4|12|TRBJ1-2|TRBD1|.
TGTGCCAGCAGTGTACCAGGGGGCGGCTACACCTTC
CASSVPGGGYTF
>TRBV6-2/TRBV6-3|12|TRBJ2-7|.|.
TGTGCCAGCAGCCGTACTACCGAGCACAAATACTTC
CASSRTTEHKYF
>TRBV14|15|TRBJ2-3|TRBD2|.
TGTGCCAGCAGCCTGCGGACTAGAGTTTTGGATACGCAGTATTTT
CASSLRTRVLDTQYF
>TRBV9|15|TRBJ2-2|TRBD2|.
TGTGCCAGCAGCGTAGCGGGGGGTGGCACCGGGGAGCTGTTTTTT
CASSVAGGGTGELFF
>TRBV2|15|TRBJ1-4|.|.
TGTGCCAGCAGGGATGACAGGTCAACTAATGAAAAACTGTTTTTT
CASRDDRSTNEKLFF
>TRBV7-2|12|TRBJ1-4|.|once
TGTGCCAGCAGCTTAGAAGGGACTCGGGTGTTTTTT
CASSLEGTRVFF
>TRBV29-1|12|TRBJ1-5|TRBD1|.
TGCAGCGTCGGACAGGGGAATCAGCCCCAGCATTTT
CSVGQGNQPQHF
>TRBV2|19|TRBJ2-1|TRBD2|.
TGTGCCAGCAGTGAATCGGTAGCGGGAGGGTGGAGCTCCTACAATGAGCAGTTCTTC
CASSESVAGGWSSYNEQFF
>TRBV2|16|TRBJ1-3|.|.
TGTGCCAGCACATCGCCCAACATTCCCTCTGGAAACACCATATATTTT
CASTSPNIPSGNTIYF
>TRBV3-1/TRBV3-2|16|TRBJ2-5|TRBD2|.
TGTGCCAGCAGCCTAACTAGCGGACCCCTCCGGGAGACCCAGTACTTC
CASSLTSGPLRETQYF
>TRBV7-9|18|TRBJ1-1|TRBD1|.
TGTGCCAGCAGCTTTCCCCGGACAGGGCTGAGGGTGAACACTGAAGCTTTCTTT
CASSFPRTGLRVNTEAFF
>TRBV20-1|10|TRBJ2-7|.|.
TGCAGTGCTAGTATGGGGGCGCAGTACTTC
CSASMGAQYF
>TRBV27|17|TRBJ1-3|TRBD1|.
TGTGCCAGCAGTCCCCAATACAGGGGGTACTCTGGAAACACCATATATTTT
CASSPQYRGYSGNTIYF
>TRBV19|14|TRBJ2-7|.|once
TGTGCCAGTAGTATATTTGGGGCCTTCTACGAGCAGTACTTC
CASSIFGAFYEQYF
>TRBV6-6|16|TRBJ2-7|.|.
TGTGCCAGCAGTTACTTTCCCTTTACAGTTCCCTACGAGCAGTACTTC
CASSYFPFTVPYEQYF
>TRBV14|15|TRBJ1-2|.|.
TGTGCCAGCAGCCAAGACTCCAGGGGTAGGGATGGCTACACCTTC
CASSQDSRGRDGYTF
>TRBV6-5|14|TRBJ1-1|TRBD1|.
TGTGCCAGCAGCAGGGACAGCGGGAACACTGAAGCTTTCTTT
CASSRDSGNTEAFF
>TRBV2|12|TRBJ1-1|.|few
TGTGCCAGTTCGAGACAGGCTCTAGAAGCTTTCTTT
CASSRQALEAFF
>TRBV7-2|15|TRBJ1-1|.|.
TGTGCCAGCAGCCTTACCCTGGCGGTGAACACTGAAGCTTTCTTT
CASSLTLAVNTEAFF
>TRBV6-6|15|TRBJ2-1|TRBD2|.
TGTGCCAGCAGTTACTCGCTAGCGGGGGAGGGTGAGCAGTTCTTC
CASSYSLAGEGEQFF
>TRBV7-3|13|TRBJ2-2|TRBD1|.
TGTGCCAGCGGGACAGGGAACACCGGGGAGCTGTTTTTT
CASGTGNTGELFF
>TRBV18|15|TRBJ2-2|TRBD1|.
TGTGCCAGCTCACCCGGACAGGTGTACACCGGGGAGCTGTTTTTT
CASSPGQVYTGELFF
>TRBV4-3|15|TRBJ1-3|TRBD1|.
TGCGCCAGCAGCCATCGACAGGGAATTGAGAACACCATATATTTT
CASSHRQGIENTIYF
>TRBV5-1|15|TRBJ2-5|.|.
TGCGCCAGCAGCTTGGGTAGCGATAGCCAAGAGACCCAGTACTTC
CASSLGSDSQETQYF
>TRBV19|15|TRBJ1-2|TRBD1|once
TGTGCCAGTGGGACAGGGTGGCAGGGTAACTATGGCTACACCTTC
CASGTGWQGNYGYTF
>TRBV28|12|TRBJ1-1|.|.
TGTGCCAGCAGTTTAGGCAGGTATGAAGCTTTCTTT
CASSLGRYEAFF